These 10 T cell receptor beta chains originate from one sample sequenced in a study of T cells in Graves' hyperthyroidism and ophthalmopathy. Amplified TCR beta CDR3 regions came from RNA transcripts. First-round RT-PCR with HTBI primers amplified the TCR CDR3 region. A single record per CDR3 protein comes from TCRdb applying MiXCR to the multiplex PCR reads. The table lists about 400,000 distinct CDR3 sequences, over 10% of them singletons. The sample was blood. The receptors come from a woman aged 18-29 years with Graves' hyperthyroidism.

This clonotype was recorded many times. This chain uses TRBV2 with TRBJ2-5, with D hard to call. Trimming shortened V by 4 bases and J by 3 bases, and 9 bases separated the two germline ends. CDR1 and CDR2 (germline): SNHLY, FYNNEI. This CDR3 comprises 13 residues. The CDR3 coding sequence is TGTGCCAGCAGTGGACACGTTAAAGAGACCCAGTACTTC. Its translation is CASSGHVKETQYF.

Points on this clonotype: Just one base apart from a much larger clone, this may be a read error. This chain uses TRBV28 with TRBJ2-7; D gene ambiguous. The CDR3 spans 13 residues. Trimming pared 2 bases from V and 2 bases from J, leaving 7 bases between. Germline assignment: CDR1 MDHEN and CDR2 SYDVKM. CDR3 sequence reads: CASSLTITYEQYF. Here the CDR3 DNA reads TGTGCCAGCAGTTTAACAATAACCTACGAGCAGTACTTC.

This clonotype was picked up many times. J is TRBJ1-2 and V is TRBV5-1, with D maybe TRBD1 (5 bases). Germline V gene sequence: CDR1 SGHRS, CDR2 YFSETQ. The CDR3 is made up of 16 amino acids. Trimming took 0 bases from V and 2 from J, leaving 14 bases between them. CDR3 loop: CASSLAAQGENYGYTF. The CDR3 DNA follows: TGCGCCAGCAGCTTGGCGGCGCAGGGAGAGAACTATGGCTACACCTTC. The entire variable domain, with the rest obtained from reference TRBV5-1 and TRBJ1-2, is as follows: KAGVTQTPRYLIKTRGQQVTLSCSPISGHRSVSWYQQTPGQGLQFLFEYFSETQRNKGNFPGRFSGRQFSNSRSEMNVSTLELGDSALYLCASSLAAQGENYGYTFGSGTRLTVV.

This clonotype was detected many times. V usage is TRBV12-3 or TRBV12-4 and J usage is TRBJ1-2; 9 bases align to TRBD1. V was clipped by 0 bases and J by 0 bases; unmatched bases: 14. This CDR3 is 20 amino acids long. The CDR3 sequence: CASSLAWSTGGGPPNYGYTF. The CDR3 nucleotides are TGTGCCAGCAGTTTAGCGTGGAGCACAGGGGGCGGCCCCCCTAACTATGGCTACACCTTC.

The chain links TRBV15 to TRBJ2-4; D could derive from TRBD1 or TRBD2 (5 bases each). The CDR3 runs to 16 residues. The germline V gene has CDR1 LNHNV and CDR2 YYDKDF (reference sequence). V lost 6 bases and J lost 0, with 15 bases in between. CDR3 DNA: TGTGCCACCAGTGGGACCTTCCTACTAGCCAAAAACATTCAGTACTTC. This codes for CATSGTFLLAKNIQYF.

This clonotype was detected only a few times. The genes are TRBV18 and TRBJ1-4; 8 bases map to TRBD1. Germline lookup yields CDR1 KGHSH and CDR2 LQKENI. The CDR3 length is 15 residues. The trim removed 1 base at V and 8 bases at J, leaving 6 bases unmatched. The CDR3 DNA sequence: TGTGCCAGCTCACCACTTAGACAGGGGACCGAAAAACTGTTTTTT. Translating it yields CASSPLRQGTEKLFF.

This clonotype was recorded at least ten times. DNA of the CDR3: TGTGCCAGCAGCCCTCCTTCCACAGGGGATACTGAAGCTTTCTTT. It encodes CASSPPSTGDTEAFF. V is TRBV3-1 and J is TRBJ1-1; 7 bases match TRBD1. CDR1 and CDR2 from the germline V gene are LGHDT and YNNKEL (reference sequence). The CDR3 is made up of 15 amino acids. After removal of 4 bases from V and 5 bases from J, the junction contained 10 bases not matched to a gene.

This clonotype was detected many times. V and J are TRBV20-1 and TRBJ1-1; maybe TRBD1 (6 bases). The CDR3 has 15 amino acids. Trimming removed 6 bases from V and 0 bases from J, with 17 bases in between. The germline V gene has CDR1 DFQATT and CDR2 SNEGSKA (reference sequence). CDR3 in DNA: TGCAGTGCCCCCGGACAGCTCATAATGAACACTGAAGCTTTCTTT. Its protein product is CSAPGQLIMNTEAFF.

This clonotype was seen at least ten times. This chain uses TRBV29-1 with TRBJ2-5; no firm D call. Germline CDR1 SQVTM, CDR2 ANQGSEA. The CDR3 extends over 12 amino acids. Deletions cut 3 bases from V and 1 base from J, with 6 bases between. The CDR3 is CSVESSQETQYF. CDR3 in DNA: TGCAGCGTTGAGTCCAGCCAAGAGACCCAGTACTTC.

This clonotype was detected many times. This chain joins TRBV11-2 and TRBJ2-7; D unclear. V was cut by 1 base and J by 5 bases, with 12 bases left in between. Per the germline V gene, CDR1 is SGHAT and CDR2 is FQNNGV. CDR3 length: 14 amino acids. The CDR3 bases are TGTGCCAGCAGCTTAGGCGGTTTGGACCACGAGCAGTACTTC. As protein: CASSLGGLDHEQYF.